Shown below are 24 T cell receptor beta chains from a single sample sequenced in a study of T-cell reconstitution after alpha-beta-depleted transplantation in children. The TCRbeta library incorporated unique molecular identifiers. TCRdb used MiXCR to reprocess the PCR reads, holding one entry per CDR3 protein. The data contain more than 400,000 distinct CDR3 sequences, approximately 10% of them singletons. The sample consisted of PBMCs, mostly from graft donor cells, taken 180 days after TCRalphabeta/CD19-depleted stem cell transplant. The receptors derive from a female patient aged 2-10 years who had a stem cell transplant for aplastic anemia, so the T cells may come from the graft donor.

This clonotype was found a few times. The V and J genes are TRBV7-2 and TRBJ2-7, with 7 bases matching TRBD2. The CDR3 is 13 residues long. Germline V gene lookup returns CDR1 SGHTA and CDR2 FQGNSA. V was clipped by 1 base and J by 4 bases; unmatched bases: 1. Here the CDR3 DNA reads TGTGCCAGCAGCTTAGGGGACTATTACGAGCAGTACTTC. This translates into CASSLGDYYEQYF.

This clonotype was seen ten or more times. This chain joins TRBV12-3 or TRBV12-4 and TRBJ2-3; possibly TRBD1 or TRBD2 for D (6 bases each). V was pared by 3 bases and J by 7 bases, with 11 bases between. There are 13 residues in the CDR3. CDR3 sequence reads: CASSFGGGNTQYF. The CDR3 DNA reads as TGTGCCAGCAGTTTCGGGGGCGGGAATACGCAGTATTTT.

The table lists this clonotype with a few counts. The rearrangement links TRBV20-1 to TRBJ1-5; no clear D. Trimming pared 2 bases from V and 7 bases from J, leaving 15 bases between. Germline V gene lookup returns CDR1 DFQATT and CDR2 SNEGSKA (reference sequence). CDR3 size: 14 residues. The CDR3 reads CSARKGNSGQPQHF. The CDR3 region has the DNA TGCAGTGCTAGAAAAGGGAATTCGGGCCAGCCCCAGCATTTT.

There are a few counts of this clonotype. The V and J genes are TRBV20-1 and TRBJ1-1, with unresolved D. This CDR3 is built from 11 residues. Per germline, CDR1 DFQATT and CDR2 SNEGSKA (reference sequence). Trimming pared 6 bases from V and 0 bases from J, leaving 5 bases between. As DNA, the CDR3 is TGCAGTGCGTCCCTGAACACTGAAGCTTTCTTT. This codes for CSASLNTEAFF.

This clonotype showed up just a few times. J is TRBJ1-5 and V is TRBV3-1; D unresolved. The germline CDR1 and CDR2 sequences are LGHDT and YNNKEL (reference sequence). There are 14 residues in the CDR3. V lost 2 bases and J lost 0, with 5 bases in between. The DNA of the CDR3 is TGTGCCAGCAGCCAAAGGGTTAGCAATCAGCCCCAGCATTTT. Protein product: CASSQRVSNQPQHF.

The gene calls are TRBV28 and TRBJ1-1; 7 positions match TRBD1. Germline CDR1 reads MDHEN; CDR2 reads SYDVKM. V lost 7 bases, J lost 4 bases, and 3 bases stayed unmatched. The CDR3 covers 12 residues. In nucleotides, the CDR3 is TGTGCCAGCATCTCAGGGGGCACTGAAGCTTTCTTT. Amino acid sequence: CASISGGTEAFF. The complete variable domain, with remaining parts taken from reference TRBV28 and TRBJ1-1, reads DVKVTQSSRYLVKRTGEKVFLECVQDMDHENMFWYRQDPGLGLRLIYFSYDVKMKEKGDIPEGYSVSREKKERFSLILESASTNQTSMYLCASISGGTEAFFGQGTRLTVV.

This clonotype was seen only a few times. The V and J genes are TRBV5-6 and TRBJ1-2; D is uncertain. V lost 3 bases, J lost 0 bases, and 15 bases lay in between. CDR1 and CDR2 (germline): SGHDT, YYEEEE. The CDR3 sequence is 16 residues long. The CDR3 DNA is TGTGCCAGCAGCTCCCCCCAGGTCCTAGCTAACTATGGCTACACCTTC. Translation: CASSSPQVLANYGYTF.

The V gene is TRBV9, the J gene TRBJ2-2, with D perhaps matching TRBD2 (6 bases). Germline V CDR1 and CDR2: SGDLS, YYNGEE. The V and J ends lost 3 bases and 10 bases respectively, with 22 bases between them. The CDR3 covers 16 residues. The CDR3 region is CASSGGRRETPAELFF. CDR3 DNA: TGTGCCAGCAGCGGGGGACGGCGGGAAACCCCGGCGGAGCTGTTTTTT.

This clonotype was seen only a few times. CDR3 loop: CASSSRGRGRTDTQYF. The DNA for the CDR3 is TGTGCCAGCAGCTCGAGGGGCAGGGGGCGCACAGATACGCAGTATTTT. The chain is built from TRBV11-2 and TRBJ2-3, with TRBD1 matching 8 bases. J gave up 1 base and V 4 bases, and 7 bases lay outside the gene matches. The CDR3 loop spans 16 amino acids. Germline loops: CDR1 SGHAT, CDR2 FQNNGV.

This clonotype was counted a few times. The V call is TRBV10-3, the J call TRBJ1-5; D not resolved. Trimming stripped 0 bases from V and 4 bases from J, with 10 bases between. Germline lookup yields CDR1 ENHRY and CDR2 SYGVKD. There are 15 residues in the CDR3. This CDR3 is CAISESTLRNQPQHF. The CDR3 DNA reads TGTGCCATCAGTGAGTCGACCCTTCGAAATCAGCCCCAGCATTTT.

This clonotype was observed a few times. J is TRBJ1-4 and V is TRBV7-9, with 7 bases identical to TRBD1. The germline CDR1 and CDR2 sequences are SEHNR and FQNEAQ (reference sequence). The V segment lost 2 bases and the J segment 7 bases; nucleotides outside the gene matches: 10. The CDR3 totals 16 residues. CDR3 nucleotide sequence: TGTGCCAGCAGCTTAAGTAAGAGGGGGCGAGGTGAAAAACTGTTTTTT. Translating it yields CASSLSKRGRGEKLFF. Based on the CDR3 plus reference TRBV7-9 and TRBJ1-4, the full variable domain is DTGVSQNPRHKITKRGQNVTFRCDPISEHNRLYWYRQTLGQGPEFLTYFQNEAQLEKSRLLSDRFSAERPKGSFSTLEIQRTEQGDSAMYLCASSLSKRGRGEKLFFGSGTQLSVL.

This clonotype was counted a few times. This chain uses TRBV20-1 with TRBJ2-7; 14 nucleotides match TRBD2. Trimming cost V 2 bases and J 4 bases; bases outside gene matches: 10. The CDR3 runs 17 residues. CDR1 and CDR2 from the germline V gene are DFQATT and SNEGSKA (reference sequence). For the CDR3, the DNA is TGCAGTGCTAGATCGTTCGCGGGACTAGCGGGAGTTTACGAGCAGTACTTC. It is translated as CSARSFAGLAGVYEQYF.

This sequence joins TRBV20-1 and TRBJ2-5, with TRBD1 as a possible D gene (5 bases). The CDR3 is 13 amino acids. Germline values: CDR1 DFQATT, CDR2 SNEGSKA (reference sequence). Trimming removed 6 bases at V and 1 base at J, with 12 bases between. This chain's CDR3 is CSALDRVQETQYF. The CDR3 DNA is TGCAGTGCCCTAGACAGAGTCCAAGAGACCCAGTACTTC.

The chain joins TRBV29-1 to TRBJ2-2; TRBD1 aligns across 7 bases. V was clipped by 7 bases and J by 2 bases; unmatched bases: 16. The germline CDR1 and CDR2 sequences are SQVTM and ANQGSEA. CDR3 length equals 17 residues. The CDR3 sequence is CSAPPGTETINTGELFF. The CDR3, as DNA: TGCAGCGCACCACCCGGGACAGAGACGATTAACACCGGGGAGCTGTTTTTT.

This clonotype was recorded a few times. V gene TRBV9 combines with J gene TRBJ2-2; D perhaps matches TRBD2 (6 bases). Germline lookup yields CDR1 SGDLS and CDR2 YYNGEE. The CDR3 runs 14 residues. Trimming left V 6 bases short and J 0 bases short, with 9 bases between. This CDR3 reads CASTGVANTGELFF. In DNA, the CDR3 is TGTGCCAGCACGGGGGTCGCGAACACCGGGGAGCTGTTTTTT.

V and J are TRBV7-8 and TRBJ2-7; 10 nucleotides agree with TRBD2. Germline V gene lookup returns CDR1 SGHVS and CDR2 FQNEAQ. There are 16 residues in the CDR3. Unmatched junction bases numbered 6, after V lost 4 bases and J lost 0 bases. DNA of the CDR3: TGTGCCAGCAGCTCCCTCTCTAGCGGGAGCTCCTACGAGCAGTACTTC. Its protein is CASSSLSSGSSYEQYF. The full variable domain, with the rest looked up from reference TRBV7-8 and TRBJ2-7, is GAGVSQSPRYKVAKRGQDVALRCDPISGHVSLFWYQQALGQGPEFLTYFQNEAQLDKSGLPSDRFFAERPEGSVSTLKIQRTQQEDSAVYLCASSSLSSGSSYEQYFGPGTRLTVT.

The chain combines TRBV25-1 with TRBJ2-5; 9 bases match TRBD2. CDR3 length equals 16 residues. The V and J ends lost 1 base and 1 base, in that order; junction bases with no gene match: 4. Germline V lookup: CDR1 MGHDK, CDR2 SYGVNS. The DNA of the CDR3 is TGTGCCAGCAGTGAATTGTCTAGCGGGACCCAAGAGACCCAGTACTTC. Translated, it gives CASSELSSGTQETQYF.

The V and J genes are TRBV28 and TRBJ1-2; D is possibly TRBD1 (6 bases). The CDR3 sequence is 16 residues long. Deletions cut 8 bases from V and 8 bases from J, with 27 bases between. Germline loops: CDR1 MDHEN, CDR2 SYDVKM. In DNA form, the CDR3 reads TGTGCCAGCTCTCGGGACACACCTTGGAGAAGAGTAGGCTACACCTTC. This translates into CASSRDTPWRRVGYTF.

This clonotype was recorded at least ten times. V gene TRBV5-1 combines with J gene TRBJ2-5; 14 bases match TRBD2. V was clipped by 3 bases and J by 1 base; unmatched bases: 8. CDR3 length: 18 amino acids. Germline loops: CDR1 SGHRS, CDR2 YFSETQ. CDR3 region: CASSSGTSGRRVQETQYF. The CDR3 DNA is TGCGCCAGCAGCTCCGGGACTAGCGGGAGAAGGGTCCAAGAGACCCAGTACTTC.

The chain is built from TRBV28 and TRBJ2-2; 10 bases align to TRBD1. Unmatched junction bases numbered 9, after V lost 5 bases and J lost 6 bases. This CDR3 region has 16 residues. Germline CDR1 reads MDHEN; CDR2 reads SYDVKM. The CDR3 DNA reads TGTGCCAGCAGTGATCCGGGACAGGGGTTTGCCGGGGAGCTGTTTTTT. Protein product: CASSDPGQGFAGELFF.

The chain joins TRBV18 to TRBJ2-7; 9 bases agree with TRBD1. The germline CDR1 and CDR2 sequences are KGHSH and LQKENI. Trimming removed 3 bases from V and 9 bases from J; junction bases left unmatched: 0. CDR3 length: 11 residues. This chain's CDR3 is CASSPDRGQYF. The CDR3 DNA is TGTGCCAGCTCACCGGACAGGGGGCAGTACTTC.

The gene calls are TRBV12-3 or TRBV12-4 and TRBJ2-3; 9 nucleotides line up with TRBD2. Trimming cost V 5 bases and J 2 bases; bases outside gene matches: 5. The CDR3 is 15 residues long. CDR3 DNA sequence: TGTGCCAGCAGTCTCCGACTAGCGGTCACAGATACGCAGTATTTT. Its protein is CASSLRLAVTDTQYF.

This clonotype has ten or more counts. DNA for the CDR3: TGTGCCAGCAGCATGGGGACGGGGAACACTGAAGCTTTCTTT. Protein product: CASSMGTGNTEAFF. The chain couples TRBV5-6 to TRBJ1-1, with D perhaps TRBD1 (5 bases). Looked up from germline, CDR1 is SGHDT and CDR2 is YYEEEE. The ends were cut back, 4 bases at V and 1 base at J, with 11 bases in the middle. The CDR3 is 14 amino acids.

This clonotype has only a few counts. V gene TRBV5-1 combines with J gene TRBJ1-1, with a tentative D call TRBD1 (6 bases). The CDR3 is 18 amino acids. The germline V and J ends were trimmed by 0 bases and 0 bases, with 18 bases remaining between them. Germline V gives CDR1 SGHRS, CDR2 YFSETQ. This CDR3 is CASSLDWGQAAVNTEAFF. For the CDR3, the DNA is TGCGCCAGCAGCTTGGATTGGGGGCAGGCAGCCGTGAACACTGAAGCTTTCTTT.